What follows describes a single T cell receptor beta chain. Its specificity is not known. Some clones are missing from TCRdb's copy, which holds only in-frame ones; the method was immunoSEQ multiplex PCR. The sample has approximately 89,000 clones; approximately 95% are singletons. This entry belongs to a study of graft-versus-host responses after intestinal transplantation. Study-wide context: Each recipient received anti-thymocyte globulin induction, then tacrolimus and steroids for about three years.

Deletions cut 6 bases from V and 0 bases from J, with 7 bases between. The CDR3 runs 13 residues. Germline V gene lookup returns CDR1 MNHNY and CDR2 SVGAGI (reference sequence). Whole-study findings and limits: Early post-transplant HvG declines tracked with peak circulating GvH clone levels.

Sequencing used unstimulated CD8+ T cells sorted from spleen or lymph node cells, obtained before transplant. The V and J genes are TRBV6-6 and TRBJ2-3; D call uncertain. The receptor was derived from a human donor who was the organ donor for an intestinal transplant. Here the CDR3 reads CASRGKSTDTQYF. The CDR3 coding sequence is TGTGCCAGCAGGGGCAAAAGCACAGATACGCAGTATTTT.